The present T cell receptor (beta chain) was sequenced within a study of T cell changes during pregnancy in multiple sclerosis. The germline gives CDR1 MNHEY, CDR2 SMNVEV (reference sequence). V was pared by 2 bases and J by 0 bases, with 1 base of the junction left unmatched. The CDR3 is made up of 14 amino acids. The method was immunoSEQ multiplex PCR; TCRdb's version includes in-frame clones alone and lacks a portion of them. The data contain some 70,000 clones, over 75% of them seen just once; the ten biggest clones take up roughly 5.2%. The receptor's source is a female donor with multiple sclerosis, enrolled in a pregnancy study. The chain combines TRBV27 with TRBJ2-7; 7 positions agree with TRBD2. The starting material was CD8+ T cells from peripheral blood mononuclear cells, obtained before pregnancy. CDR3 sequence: CASSLAGDSYEQYF. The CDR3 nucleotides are TGTGCCAGCAGTTTAGCGGGGGACTCCTACGAGCAGTACTTC.